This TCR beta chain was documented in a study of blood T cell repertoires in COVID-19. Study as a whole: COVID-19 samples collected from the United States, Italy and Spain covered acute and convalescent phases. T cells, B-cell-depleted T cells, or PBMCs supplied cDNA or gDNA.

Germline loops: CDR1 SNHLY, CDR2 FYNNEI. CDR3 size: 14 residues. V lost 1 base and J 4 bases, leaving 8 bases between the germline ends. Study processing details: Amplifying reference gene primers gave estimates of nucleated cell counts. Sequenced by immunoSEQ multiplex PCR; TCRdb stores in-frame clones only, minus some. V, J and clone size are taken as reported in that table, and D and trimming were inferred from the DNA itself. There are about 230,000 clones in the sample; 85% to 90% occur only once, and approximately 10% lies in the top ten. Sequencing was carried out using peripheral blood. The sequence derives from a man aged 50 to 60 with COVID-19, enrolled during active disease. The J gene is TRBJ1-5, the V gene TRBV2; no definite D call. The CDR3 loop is CASSEVAQNQPQHF. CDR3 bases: TGTGCCAGCAGTGAAGTGGCTCAAAATCAGCCCCAGCATTTT. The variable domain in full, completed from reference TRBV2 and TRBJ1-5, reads EPEVTQTPSHQVTQMGQEVILRCVPISNHLYFYWYRQILGQKVEFLVSFYNNEISEKSEIFDDQFSVERPDGSNFTLKIRSTKLEDSAMYFCASSEVAQNQPQHFGDGTRLSIL.